Below, 23 T cell receptor beta chains from the same sample are listed, as sequenced in a study of cytomegalovirus exposure and HLA in healthy donors. This PCR relied on a set of 60 Vbeta primers and 13 Jbeta primers. Data came from immunoSEQ multiplex PCR; TCRdb stores just in-frame clones and leaves some out. Of approximately 170,000 clones in the sample, over 70% are singletons; the top ten hold 7%. Sequenced input: PBMCs. Source of these receptors: a woman in her 40s in good health and CMV-seropositive.

The genes are TRBV29-1 and TRBJ2-4; a possible D gene is TRBD2 (7 bases). CDR3 length: 13 residues. Trimming pared 7 bases from V and 7 bases from J, leaving 17 bases between. Germline V gene lookup returns CDR1 SQVTM and CDR2 ANQGSEA. The CDR3 loop is CSAAPGGRNIQYF. For the CDR3, the DNA is TGCAGCGCTGCGCCGGGGGGCAGGAACATTCAGTACTTC.

This clone was seen a few times. In nucleotides, the CDR3 is TGCAGCGTTGTAAGGGGCGGGAACACTGAAGCTTTCTTT. Amino acid sequence: CSVVRGGNTEAFF. The chain recombines TRBV29-1 with TRBJ1-1; a weak D match, TRBD1 (5 bases). Germline-derived CDR1 and CDR2 are SQVTM and ANQGSEA. The CDR3 is 13 amino acids. The V and J ends lost 4 bases and 1 base respectively, with 10 bases between them.

The chain couples TRBV5-4 to TRBJ1-2; D perhaps matches TRBD1 (6 bases). Trimming shortened V by 1 base and J by 3 bases, and 16 bases separated the two germline ends. The CDR3 length is 16 residues. Germline V gives CDR1 SGHNT, CDR2 YYREEE (reference sequence). CDR3 in amino acids: CASSLFQGLLDYGYTF. In DNA, the CDR3 is TGTGCCAGCAGCTTGTTTCAGGGGTTGTTAGACTATGGCTACACCTTC.

The rearrangement joins TRBV5-1 to TRBJ1-4; no reliable D call. The CDR3 is 15 amino acids. CDR1 is SGHRS, CDR2 YFSETQ, per germline. Trimming removed 1 base from V and 7 bases from J, with 14 bases in between. The CDR3 is CASSLSGGGGEKLFF. CDR3 bases: TGCGCCAGCAGCTTGTCGGGTGGCGGTGGTGAAAAACTGTTTTTT. The full variable domain, completed using reference TRBV5-1 and TRBJ1-4, is KAGVTQTPRYLIKTRGQQVTLSCSPISGHRSVSWYQQTPGQGLQFLFEYFSETQRNKGNFPGRFSGRQFSNSRSEMNVSTLELGDSALYLCASSLSGGGGEKLFFGSGTQLSVL.

For the CDR3, the DNA is TGTGCCAGCAGTCGGGGGTACGAGCAGTACTTC. Its protein is CASSRGYEQYF. The chain couples TRBV7-8 to TRBJ2-7; perhaps TRBD2 as D (6 bases). Per the germline V gene, CDR1 is SGHVS and CDR2 is FQNEAQ. The CDR3 spans 11 residues. Trimming took 6 bases from V and 4 from J, leaving 7 bases between them.

The chain has TRBV21-1 and TRBJ1-5; TRBD1 reflects the table's D call only, with no check against the DNA. TRBV21-1 is a recognized pseudogene. The CDR3 has 18 residues. The DNA for the CDR3 is TGTGCCAGCAGCAAAGTGGACAGGGAACGAGAGCAGAATCAGCCCCAGCATTTT. Residues: CASSKVDREREQNQPQHF.

The chain joins TRBV9 to TRBJ2-1; D unclear. The V end was cut by 0 bases, the J end by 2 bases, with 3 bases between. The CDR3 runs to 13 residues. Germline V gene lookup returns CDR1 SGDLS and CDR2 YYNGEE. CDR3 residues: CASSVGPYNEQFF. The CDR3 region has the DNA TGTGCCAGCAGCGTAGGGCCCTACAATGAGCAGTTCTTC.

The genes are TRBV6-5 and TRBJ1-1; tentatively, D is TRBD1 (5 bases). This CDR3 is 12 amino acids long. Germline lookup yields CDR1 MNHEY and CDR2 SVGAGI. Trimming removed 2 bases from V and 5 bases from J, with 6 bases in between. CDR3 loop: CASSYGGTEAFF. The CDR3 DNA reads TGTGCCAGCAGTTACGGGGGGACTGAAGCTTTCTTT.

The sample holds a few counts of this clone. The chain has TRBV6-5 and TRBJ2-1; 7 nucleotides match TRBD1. CDR3 length: 15 amino acids. The trim removed 9 bases at V and 1 base at J, leaving 9 bases unmatched. CDR1 is MNHEY and CDR2 is SVGAGI in the germline V gene. In nucleotides, the CDR3 is TGTGCCAGTAAAACAGGGGCCGGATCCTACAATGAGCAGTTCTTC. Translated: CASKTGAGSYNEQFF.

The genes are TRBV29-1 and TRBJ1-1, with D possibly TRBD1 on 6 matching bases. In germline, CDR1 is SQVTM, CDR2 ANQGSEA. The V and J ends lost 6 bases and 2 bases respectively, with 16 bases between them. CDR3 size: 14 residues. CDR3 region: CSVAGVSRNTEAFF. The CDR3 DNA reads as TGCAGCGTCGCAGGGGTGTCGAGAAACACTGAAGCTTTCTTT.

The chain uses TRBV14 and TRBJ1-1, with D tentatively TRBD1 (5 bases). V was trimmed by 4 bases and J by 0 bases, leaving 12 bases between them. Germline V gene lookup returns CDR1 SGHDN and CDR2 FVKESK. CDR3 size: 15 residues. The CDR3 here is CASSPRGILNTEAFF. CDR3 in DNA: TGTGCCAGCAGCCCTCGGGGGATTCTGAACACTGAAGCTTTCTTT.

The rearrangement links TRBV5-1 to TRBJ1-1; D is perhaps TRBD1 (6 bases). The CDR3 spans 13 residues. V was cut by 7 bases and J by 3 bases, with 13 bases left in between. Germline V gene data show CDR1 as SGHRS and CDR2 as YFSETQ. This chain's CDR3 is CASGPGEYTEAFF. In DNA form, the CDR3 reads TGCGCCAGCGGCCCAGGGGAGTACACTGAAGCTTTCTTT.

V and J are TRBV7-2 and TRBJ1-5, with D possibly being TRBD1 (5 bases). Germline CDR1 is SGHTA and CDR2 is FQGNSA. V was clipped by 5 bases and J by 3 bases, with 8 bases between them. The CDR3 has 13 residues. The CDR3 DNA sequence: TGTGCCAGCAGCGCGGGGCCCAATCAGCCCCAGCATTTT. Amino acids: CASSAGPNQPQHF. The full variable domain, rest sourced from reference TRBV7-2 and TRBJ1-5, is GAGVSQSPSNKVTEKGKDVELRCDPISGHTALYWYRQSLGQGLEFLIYFQGNSAPDKSGLPSDRFSAERTGGSVSTLTIQRTQQEDSAVYLCASSAGPNQPQHFGDGTRLSIL.

CDR3: CASSQPWTGMNTEAFF. The CDR3 nucleotides are TGCGCCAGCAGCCAGCCCTGGACAGGAATGAACACTGAAGCTTTCTTT. The chain recombines TRBV4-1 with TRBJ1-1, with 7 bases lining up with TRBD1. The J segment lost 0 bases and the V segment lost 3 bases, leaving 7 bases of the junction unmatched. The CDR3 covers 16 residues. The germline V gene encodes CDR1 MGHRA and CDR2 YSYEKL.

The CDR3 loop is CAGAEKLFF. CDR3 DNA: TGTGCCGGGGCGGAAAAACTGTTTTTT. This chain connects TRBV6-5 to TRBJ1-4; perhaps TRBD1 as D (5 bases). The ends were cut back, 11 bases at V and 8 bases at J, with 6 bases in the middle. Germline V CDR1 and CDR2: MNHEY, SVGAGI. This CDR3 is built from 9 residues.

The V call is TRBV13, the J call TRBJ1-6; 10 nucleotides line up with TRBD1. The ends lost 4 bases at V and 7 bases at J; junction bases unmatched: 7. This CDR3 is built from 16 residues. The germline CDR1 and CDR2 sequences are PRHDT and FYEKMQ (reference sequence). CDR3 in amino acids: CASSSGTGVGNSPLHF. As DNA, the CDR3 is TGTGCCAGCAGCTCCGGGACAGGGGTTGGCAATTCACCCCTCCACTTT.

V gene TRBV2 combines with J gene TRBJ1-1, with unresolved D. Trimming shortened V by 7 bases and J by 10 bases, and 16 bases separated the two germline ends. The CDR3 covers 12 residues. The germline V gene has CDR1 SNHLY and CDR2 FYNNEI. CDR3 protein: CASKREGSRAFF. The CDR3 DNA reads as TGTGCCAGCAAGCGGGAGGGTTCACGAGCTTTCTTT. Full variable domain (remainder filled in from reference TRBV2 and TRBJ1-1): EPEVTQTPSHQVTQMGQEVILRCVPISNHLYFYWYRQILGQKVEFLVSFYNNEISEKSEIFDDQFSVERPDGSNFTLKIRSTKLEDSAMYFCASKREGSRAFFGQGTRLTVV.

The rearrangement joins TRBV30 to TRBJ1-1; the D gene is possibly TRBD1 (5 bases). Trimming removed 5 bases from V and 10 bases from J, with 23 bases in between. Per germline, CDR1 GTSNPN and CDR2 SVGIG (reference sequence). The CDR3 is 14 amino acids. This CDR3 reads CAWETRTSGSGAFF. In DNA form, the CDR3 reads TGTGCCTGGGAAACGAGGACATCAGGCTCAGGAGCTTTCTTT.

The chain links TRBV5-1 to TRBJ1-4, with D possibly being TRBD1 (6 bases). Trimming took 2 bases from V and 5 from J, leaving 10 bases between them. Per the germline V gene, CDR1 is SGHRS and CDR2 is YFSETQ. The CDR3 totals 14 residues. CDR3 nucleotide sequence: TGCGCCAGCAGCTTTTCACAGGGAAATGAAAAACTGTTTTTT. It specifies CASSFSQGNEKLFF.

V usage is TRBV5-6 and J usage is TRBJ2-1; D is possibly TRBD1 (6 bases). Germline V gives CDR1 SGHDT, CDR2 YYEEEE. This CDR3 is built from 15 residues. Trimming cost V 0 bases and J 5 bases, with 12 bases left between them. The CDR3: CASSLGDQGNNEQFF. The CDR3 nucleotides are TGTGCCAGCAGCTTGGGGGATCAGGGGAACAATGAGCAGTTCTTC.

This chain connects TRBV18 to TRBJ1-2; 8 nucleotides match TRBD1. V lost 3 bases and J lost 8; bases outside the gene matches: 14. Per germline, CDR1 KGHSH and CDR2 LQKENI. The CDR3 loop spans 16 amino acids. The CDR3 loop is CASSPPERQGAWGYTF. CDR3 nucleotides: TGTGCCAGCTCACCCCCGGAGCGGCAGGGGGCTTGGGGCTACACCTTC.

This chain joins TRBV28 and TRBJ1-1; no clear D gene. The V end lost 4 bases, the J end lost 6 bases, and 12 bases lay between the germline ends. Per germline, CDR1 MDHEN and CDR2 SYDVKM. The CDR3 runs 13 residues. CDR3 DNA: TGTGCCAGCAGTTCACCGGGGAGGCCTGAAGCTTTCTTT. As protein: CASSSPGRPEAFF. Full variable domain (missing parts from reference TRBV28 and TRBJ1-1): DVKVTQSSRYLVKRTGEKVFLECVQDMDHENMFWYRQDPGLGLRLIYFSYDVKMKEKGDIPEGYSVSREKKERFSLILESASTNQTSMYLCASSSPGRPEAFFGQGTRLTVV.

The CDR3 sequence is CASRPTGALYNSPLHF. The CDR3 bases are TGTGCCAGCAGGCCCACAGGGGCGCTCTATAATTCACCCCTCCACTTT. The genes are TRBV13 and TRBJ1-6, with 7 positions matching TRBD1. This CDR3 has 16 residues. Germline V gene data show CDR1 as PRHDT and CDR2 as FYEKMQ (reference sequence). Trimming at V came to 6 bases and at J to 3 bases, leaving 8 bases not matched to a gene.